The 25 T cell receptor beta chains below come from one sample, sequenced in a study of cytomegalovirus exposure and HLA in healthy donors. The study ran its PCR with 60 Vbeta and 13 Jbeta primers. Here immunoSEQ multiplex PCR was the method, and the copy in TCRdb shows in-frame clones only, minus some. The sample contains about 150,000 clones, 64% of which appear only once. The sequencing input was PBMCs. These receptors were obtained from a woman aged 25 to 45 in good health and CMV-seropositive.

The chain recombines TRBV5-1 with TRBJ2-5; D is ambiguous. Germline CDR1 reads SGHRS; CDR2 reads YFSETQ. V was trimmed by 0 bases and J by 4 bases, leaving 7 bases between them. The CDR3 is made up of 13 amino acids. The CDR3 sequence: CASSLEAAETQYF. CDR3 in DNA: TGCGCCAGCAGCTTGGAGGCGGCAGAGACCCAGTACTTC.

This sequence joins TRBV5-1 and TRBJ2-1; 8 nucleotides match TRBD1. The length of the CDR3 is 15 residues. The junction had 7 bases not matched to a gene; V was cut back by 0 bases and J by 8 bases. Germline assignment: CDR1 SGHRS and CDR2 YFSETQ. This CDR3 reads CASSLGAGGFDEQFF. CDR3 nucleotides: TGCGCCAGCAGCTTGGGGGCAGGGGGCTTCGATGAGCAGTTCTTC.

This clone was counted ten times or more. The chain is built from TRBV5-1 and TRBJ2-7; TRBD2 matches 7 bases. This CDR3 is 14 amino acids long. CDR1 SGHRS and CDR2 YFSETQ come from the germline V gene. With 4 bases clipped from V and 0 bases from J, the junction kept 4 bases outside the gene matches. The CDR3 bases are TGCGCCAGCAGCGACCGGGGGGTCTCCTACGAGCAGTACTTC. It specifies CASSDRGVSYEQYF.

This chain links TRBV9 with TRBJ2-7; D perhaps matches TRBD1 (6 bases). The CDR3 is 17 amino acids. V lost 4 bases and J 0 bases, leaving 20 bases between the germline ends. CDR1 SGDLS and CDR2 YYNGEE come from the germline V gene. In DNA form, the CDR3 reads TGTGCCAGCAGCCACCCGACCGACAGGATTTACTCCTACGAGCAGTACTTC. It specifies CASSHPTDRIYSYEQYF.

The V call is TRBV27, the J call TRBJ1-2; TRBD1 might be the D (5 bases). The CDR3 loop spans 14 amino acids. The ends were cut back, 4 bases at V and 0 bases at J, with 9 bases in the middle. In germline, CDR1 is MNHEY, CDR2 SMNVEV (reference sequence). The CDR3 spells CASSYQGSNYGYTF. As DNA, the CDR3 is TGTGCCAGCAGTTACCAGGGATCTAACTATGGCTACACCTTC.

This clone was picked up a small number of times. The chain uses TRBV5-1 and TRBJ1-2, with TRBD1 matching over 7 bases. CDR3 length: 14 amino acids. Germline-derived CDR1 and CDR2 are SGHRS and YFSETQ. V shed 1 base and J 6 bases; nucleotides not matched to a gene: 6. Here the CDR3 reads CASSLNRGRDGYTF. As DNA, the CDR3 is TGCGCCAGCAGCTTGAACAGGGGAAGAGATGGCTACACCTTC.

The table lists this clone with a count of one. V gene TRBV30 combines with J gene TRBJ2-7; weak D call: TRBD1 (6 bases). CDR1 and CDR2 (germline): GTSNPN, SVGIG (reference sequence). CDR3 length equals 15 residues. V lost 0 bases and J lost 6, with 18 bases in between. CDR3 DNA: TGTGCCTGGAGTGTAGGTGGGGGCAAGGTCAGCGAGCAGTACTTC. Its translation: CAWSVGGGKVSEQYF. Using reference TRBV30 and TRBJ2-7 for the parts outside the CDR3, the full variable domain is SQTIHQWPATLVQPVGSPLSLECTVEGTSNPNLYWYRQAAGRGLQLLFYSVGIGQISSEVPQNLSASRPQDRQFILSSKKLLLSDSGFYLCAWSVGGGKVSEQYFGPGTRLTVT.

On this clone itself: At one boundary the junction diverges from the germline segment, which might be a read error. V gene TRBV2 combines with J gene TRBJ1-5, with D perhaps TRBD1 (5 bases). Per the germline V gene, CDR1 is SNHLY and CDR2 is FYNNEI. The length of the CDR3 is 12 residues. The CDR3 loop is CASSGGNQLQHF. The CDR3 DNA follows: TGTGCCAGCAGTGGGGGCAATCAGCTCCAGCATTTT.

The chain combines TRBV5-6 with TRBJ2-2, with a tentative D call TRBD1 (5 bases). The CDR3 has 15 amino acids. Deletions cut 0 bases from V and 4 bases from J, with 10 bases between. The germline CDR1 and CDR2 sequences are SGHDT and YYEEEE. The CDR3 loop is CASSLVGASTGELFF. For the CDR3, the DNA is TGTGCCAGCAGCTTGGTTGGGGCAAGCACCGGGGAGCTGTTTTTT.

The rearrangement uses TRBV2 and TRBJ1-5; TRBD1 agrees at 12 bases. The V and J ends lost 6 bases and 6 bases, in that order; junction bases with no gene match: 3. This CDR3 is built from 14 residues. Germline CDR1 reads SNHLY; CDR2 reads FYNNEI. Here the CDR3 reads CASRGTGGGQPQHF. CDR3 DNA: TGTGCCAGCAGGGGGACAGGGGGCGGTCAGCCCCAGCATTTT.

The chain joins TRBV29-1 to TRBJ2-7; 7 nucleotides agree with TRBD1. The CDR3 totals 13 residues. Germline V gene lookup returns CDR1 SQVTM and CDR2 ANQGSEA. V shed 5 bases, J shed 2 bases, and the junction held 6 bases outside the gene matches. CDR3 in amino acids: CSVILGQTYEQYF. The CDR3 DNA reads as TGCAGCGTTATATTGGGACAGACCTACGAGCAGTACTTC.

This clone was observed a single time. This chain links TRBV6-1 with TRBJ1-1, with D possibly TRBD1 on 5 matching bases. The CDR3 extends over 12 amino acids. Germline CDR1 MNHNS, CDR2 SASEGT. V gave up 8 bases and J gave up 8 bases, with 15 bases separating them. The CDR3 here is CASLESGGEAFF. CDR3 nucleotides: TGTGCCAGCCTAGAAAGTGGGGGGGAAGCTTTCTTT.

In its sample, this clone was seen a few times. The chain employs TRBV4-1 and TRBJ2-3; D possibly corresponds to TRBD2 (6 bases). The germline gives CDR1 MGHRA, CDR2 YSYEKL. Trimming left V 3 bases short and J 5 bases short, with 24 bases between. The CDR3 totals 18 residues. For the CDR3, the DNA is TGCGCCAGCAGCCACCCTCGCGGAGGGGTACGCCTGGGAGATACGCAGTATTTT. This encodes CASSHPRGGVRLGDTQYF.

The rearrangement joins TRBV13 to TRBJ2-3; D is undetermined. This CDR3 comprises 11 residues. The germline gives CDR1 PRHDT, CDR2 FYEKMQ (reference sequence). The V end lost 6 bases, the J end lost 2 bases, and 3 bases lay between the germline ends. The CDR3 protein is CASRYTDTQYF. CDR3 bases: TGTGCCAGCAGGTACACAGATACGCAGTATTTT.

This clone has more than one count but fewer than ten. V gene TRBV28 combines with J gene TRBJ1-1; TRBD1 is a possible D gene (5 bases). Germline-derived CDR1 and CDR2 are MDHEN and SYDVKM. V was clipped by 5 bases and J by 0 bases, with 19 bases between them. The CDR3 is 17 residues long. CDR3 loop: CASSQDPGLSVNTEAFF. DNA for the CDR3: TGTGCCAGCAGTCAAGATCCGGGACTCTCCGTGAACACTGAAGCTTTCTTT.

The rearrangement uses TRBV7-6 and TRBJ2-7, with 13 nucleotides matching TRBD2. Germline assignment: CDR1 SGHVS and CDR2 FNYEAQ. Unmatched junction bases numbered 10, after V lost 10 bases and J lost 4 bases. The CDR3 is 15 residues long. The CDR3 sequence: CANAPGLAGLYEQYF. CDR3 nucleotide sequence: TGTGCCAACGCACCGGGACTAGCGGGACTTTACGAGCAGTACTTC.

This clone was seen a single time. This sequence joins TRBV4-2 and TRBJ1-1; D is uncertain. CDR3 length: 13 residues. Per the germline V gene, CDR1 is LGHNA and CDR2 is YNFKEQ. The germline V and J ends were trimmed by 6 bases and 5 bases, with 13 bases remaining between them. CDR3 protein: CASSLDPGTEAFF. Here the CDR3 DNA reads TGTGCCAGCAGTCTCGACCCCGGGACTGAAGCTTTCTTT.

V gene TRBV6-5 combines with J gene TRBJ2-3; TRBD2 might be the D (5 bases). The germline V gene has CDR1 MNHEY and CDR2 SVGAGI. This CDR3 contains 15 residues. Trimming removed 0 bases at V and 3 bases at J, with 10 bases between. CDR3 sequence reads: CASSYSLRGTDTQYF. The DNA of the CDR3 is TGTGCCAGCAGTTACTCACTTCGGGGAACAGATACGCAGTATTTT.

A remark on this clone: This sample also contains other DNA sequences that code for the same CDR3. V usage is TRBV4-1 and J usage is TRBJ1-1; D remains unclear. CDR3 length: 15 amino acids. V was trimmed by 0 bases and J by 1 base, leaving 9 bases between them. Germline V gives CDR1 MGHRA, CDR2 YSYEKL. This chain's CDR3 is CASSQEGAENTEAFF. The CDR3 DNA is TGCGCCAGCAGCCAAGAGGGTGCGGAGAACACTGAAGCTTTCTTT.

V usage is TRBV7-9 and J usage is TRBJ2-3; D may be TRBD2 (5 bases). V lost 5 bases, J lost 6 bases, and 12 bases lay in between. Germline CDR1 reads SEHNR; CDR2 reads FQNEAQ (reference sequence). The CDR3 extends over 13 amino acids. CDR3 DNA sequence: TGTGCCAGCAGCCCGGGAACCTGGGATACGCAGTATTTT. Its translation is CASSPGTWDTQYF. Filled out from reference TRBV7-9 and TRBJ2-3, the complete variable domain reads DTGVSQNPRHKITKRGQNVTFRCDPISEHNRLYWYRQTLGQGPEFLTYFQNEAQLEKSRLLSDRFSAERPKGSFSTLEIQRTEQGDSAMYLCASSPGTWDTQYFGPGTRLTVL.

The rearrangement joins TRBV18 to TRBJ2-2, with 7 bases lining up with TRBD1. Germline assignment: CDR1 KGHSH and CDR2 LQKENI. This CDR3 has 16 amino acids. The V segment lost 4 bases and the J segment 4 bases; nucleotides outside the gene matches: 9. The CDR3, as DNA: TGTGCCAGCTCACGACAGGGAATCAGGGCCACCGGGGAGCTGTTTTTT. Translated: CASSRQGIRATGELFF.

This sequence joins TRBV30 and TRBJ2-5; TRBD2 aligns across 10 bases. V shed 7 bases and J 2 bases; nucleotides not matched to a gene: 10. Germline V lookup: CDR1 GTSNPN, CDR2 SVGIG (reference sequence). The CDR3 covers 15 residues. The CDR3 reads CAFVNSGRFQETQYF. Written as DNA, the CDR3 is TGTGCCTTTGTAAATAGCGGGAGGTTTCAAGAGACCCAGTACTTC.

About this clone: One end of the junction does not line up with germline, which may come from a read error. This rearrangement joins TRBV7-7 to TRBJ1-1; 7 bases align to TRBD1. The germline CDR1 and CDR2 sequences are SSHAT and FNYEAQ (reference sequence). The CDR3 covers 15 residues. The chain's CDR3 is CASRPLTGLNTEAFF. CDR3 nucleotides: TGTGCTAGCAGACCCTTGACAGGGCTGAACACTGAAGCTTTCTTT.

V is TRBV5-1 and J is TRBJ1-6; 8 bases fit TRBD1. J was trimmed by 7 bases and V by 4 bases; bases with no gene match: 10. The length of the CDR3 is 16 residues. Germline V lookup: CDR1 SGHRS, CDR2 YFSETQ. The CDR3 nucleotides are TGCGCCAGCAGCCCCTCGCGACAGGGGCTAAATTCACCCCTCCACTTT. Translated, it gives CASSPSRQGLNSPLHF.

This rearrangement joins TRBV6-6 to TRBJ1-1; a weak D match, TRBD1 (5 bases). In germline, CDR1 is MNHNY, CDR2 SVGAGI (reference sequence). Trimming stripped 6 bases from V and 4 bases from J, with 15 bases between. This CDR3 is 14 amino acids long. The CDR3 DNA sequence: TGTGCCAGCAGCCCCTGGGGGGAGGGCACTGAAGCTTTCTTT. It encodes CASSPWGEGTEAFF.